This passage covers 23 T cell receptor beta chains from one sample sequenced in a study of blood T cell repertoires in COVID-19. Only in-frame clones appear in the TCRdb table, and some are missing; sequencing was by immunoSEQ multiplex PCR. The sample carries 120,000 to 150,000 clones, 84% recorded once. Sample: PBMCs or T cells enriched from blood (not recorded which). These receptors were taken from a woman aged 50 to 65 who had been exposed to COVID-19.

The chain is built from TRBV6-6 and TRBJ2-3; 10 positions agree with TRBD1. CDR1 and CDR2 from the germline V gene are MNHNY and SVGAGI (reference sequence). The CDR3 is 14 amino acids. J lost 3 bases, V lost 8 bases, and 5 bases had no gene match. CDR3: CASGGTGETDTQYF. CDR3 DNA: TGTGCCAGCGGGGGGACAGGGGAAACAGATACGCAGTATTTT.

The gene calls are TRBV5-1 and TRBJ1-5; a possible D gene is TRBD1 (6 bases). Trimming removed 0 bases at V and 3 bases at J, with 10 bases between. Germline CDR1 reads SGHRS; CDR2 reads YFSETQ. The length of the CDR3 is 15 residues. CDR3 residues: CASSLAGGHNQPQHF. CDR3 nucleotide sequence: TGCGCCAGCAGCTTGGCGGGGGGCCACAATCAGCCCCAGCATTTT.

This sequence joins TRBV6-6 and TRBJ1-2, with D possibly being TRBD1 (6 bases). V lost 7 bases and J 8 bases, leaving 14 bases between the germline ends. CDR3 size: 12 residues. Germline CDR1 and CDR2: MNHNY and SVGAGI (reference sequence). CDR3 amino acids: CASKRDIGGYTF. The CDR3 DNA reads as TGTGCCAGCAAAAGGGACATCGGGGGCTACACCTTC.

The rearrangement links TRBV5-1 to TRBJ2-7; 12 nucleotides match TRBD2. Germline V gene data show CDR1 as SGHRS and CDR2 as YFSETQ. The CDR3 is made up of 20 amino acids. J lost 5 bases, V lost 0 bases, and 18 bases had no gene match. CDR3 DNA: TGCGCCAGCAGCTTGGTCGGACTAGCGGGACGCGGAGCAGTTCTTAACGAGCAGTACTTC. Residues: CASSLVGLAGRGAVLNEQYF. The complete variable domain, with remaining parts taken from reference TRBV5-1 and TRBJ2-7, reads KAGVTQTPRYLIKTRGQQVTLSCSPISGHRSVSWYQQTPGQGLQFLFEYFSETQRNKGNFPGRFSGRQFSNSRSEMNVSTLELGDSALYLCASSLVGLAGRGAVLNEQYFGPGTRLTVT.

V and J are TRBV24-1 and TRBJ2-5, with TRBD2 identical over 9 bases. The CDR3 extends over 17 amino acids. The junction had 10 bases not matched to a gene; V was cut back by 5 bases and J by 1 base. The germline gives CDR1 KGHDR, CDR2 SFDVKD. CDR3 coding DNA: TGTGCCACCAGTGGGGCGGGAAGCGGGGGGCGCCAAGAGACCCAGTACTTC. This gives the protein CATSGAGSGGRQETQYF.

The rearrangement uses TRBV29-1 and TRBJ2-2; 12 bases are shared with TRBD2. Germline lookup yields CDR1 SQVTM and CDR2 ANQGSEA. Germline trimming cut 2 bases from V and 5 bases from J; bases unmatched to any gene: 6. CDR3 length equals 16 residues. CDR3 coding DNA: TGCAGCGTTGAATTAAGGACTAGCGGGGTGACCGGGGAGCTGTTTTTT. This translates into CSVELRTSGVTGELFF.

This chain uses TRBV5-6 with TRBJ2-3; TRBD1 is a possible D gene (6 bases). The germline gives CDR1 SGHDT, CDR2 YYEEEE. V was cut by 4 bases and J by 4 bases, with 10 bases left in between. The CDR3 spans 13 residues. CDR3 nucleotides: TGTGCCAGCAGCGGATACAGGGCAGATACGCAGTATTTT. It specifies CASSGYRADTQYF.

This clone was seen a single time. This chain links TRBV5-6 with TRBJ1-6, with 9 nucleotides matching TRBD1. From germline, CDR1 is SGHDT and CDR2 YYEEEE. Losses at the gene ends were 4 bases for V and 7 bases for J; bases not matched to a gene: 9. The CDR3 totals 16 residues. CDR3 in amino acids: CASSPPGTGLNSPLHF. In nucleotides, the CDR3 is TGTGCCAGCAGCCCCCCGGGGACAGGGCTGAATTCACCCCTCCACTTT.

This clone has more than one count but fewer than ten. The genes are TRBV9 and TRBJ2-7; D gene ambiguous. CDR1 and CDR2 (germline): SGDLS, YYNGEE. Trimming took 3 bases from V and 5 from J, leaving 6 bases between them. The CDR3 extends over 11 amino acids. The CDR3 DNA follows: TGTGCCAGCAGCGGTCGGGACGAGCAGTACTTC. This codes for CASSGRDEQYF. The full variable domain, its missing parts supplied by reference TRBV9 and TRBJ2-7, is DSGVTQTPKHLITATGQRVTLRCSPRSGDLSVYWYQQSLDQGLQFLIQYYNGEERAKGNILERFSAQQFPDLHSELNLSSLELGDSALYFCASSGRDEQYFGPGTRLTVT.

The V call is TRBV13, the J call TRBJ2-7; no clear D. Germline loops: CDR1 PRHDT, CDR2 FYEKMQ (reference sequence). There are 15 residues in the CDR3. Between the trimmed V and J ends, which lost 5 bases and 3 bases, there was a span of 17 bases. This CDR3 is CASSLTPMGYYEQYF. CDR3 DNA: TGTGCCAGCAGCCTGACCCCAATGGGCTACTACGAGCAGTACTTC.

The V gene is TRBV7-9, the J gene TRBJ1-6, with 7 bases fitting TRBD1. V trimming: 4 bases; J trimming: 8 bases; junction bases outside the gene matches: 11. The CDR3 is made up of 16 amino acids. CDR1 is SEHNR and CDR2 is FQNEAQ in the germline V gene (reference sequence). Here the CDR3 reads CASSSPEGQPYSPLHF. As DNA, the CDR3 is TGTGCCAGCAGCTCCCCCGAGGGACAGCCTTATTCACCCCTCCACTTT.

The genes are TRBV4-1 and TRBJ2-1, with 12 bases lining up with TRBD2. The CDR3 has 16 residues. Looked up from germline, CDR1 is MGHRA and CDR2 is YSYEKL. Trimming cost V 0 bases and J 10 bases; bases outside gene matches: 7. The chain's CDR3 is CASSQELASGREEQFF. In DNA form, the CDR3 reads TGCGCCAGCAGCCAAGAGTTGGCTAGCGGGAGGGAAGAGCAGTTCTTC.

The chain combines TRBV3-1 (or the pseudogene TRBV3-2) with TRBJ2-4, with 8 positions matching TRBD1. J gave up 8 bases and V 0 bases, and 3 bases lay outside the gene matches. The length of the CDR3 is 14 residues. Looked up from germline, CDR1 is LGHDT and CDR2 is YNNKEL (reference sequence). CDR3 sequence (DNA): TGTGCCAGCAGCCAAGACAGGGGGCAGGACATTCAGTACTTC. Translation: CASSQDRGQDIQYF.

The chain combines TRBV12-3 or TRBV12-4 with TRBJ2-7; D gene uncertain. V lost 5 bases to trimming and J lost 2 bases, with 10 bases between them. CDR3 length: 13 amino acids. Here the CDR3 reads CASSIETTYEQYF. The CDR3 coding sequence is TGTGCCAGCAGTATCGAGACAACCTACGAGCAGTACTTC.

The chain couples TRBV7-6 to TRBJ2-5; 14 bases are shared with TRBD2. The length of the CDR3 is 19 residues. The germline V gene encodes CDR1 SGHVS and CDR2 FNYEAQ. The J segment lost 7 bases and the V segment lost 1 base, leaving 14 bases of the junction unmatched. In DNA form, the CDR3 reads TGTGCCAGCAGCTTAGAGAGTAGTGGGACTAGCGGGGGCCTGGGGACCCAGTACTTC. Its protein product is CASSLESSGTSGGLGTQYF. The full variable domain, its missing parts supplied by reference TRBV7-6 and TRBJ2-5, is GAGVSQSPRYKVTKRGQDVALRCDPISGHVSLYWYRQALGQGPEFLTYFNYEAQQDKSGLPNDRFSAERPEGSISTLTIQRTEQRDSAMYRCASSLESSGTSGGLGTQYFGPGTRLLVL.

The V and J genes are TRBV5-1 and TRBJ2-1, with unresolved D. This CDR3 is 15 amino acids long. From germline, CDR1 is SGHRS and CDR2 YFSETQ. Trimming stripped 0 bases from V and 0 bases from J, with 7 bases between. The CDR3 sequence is CASSLEPSSYNEQFF. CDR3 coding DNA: TGCGCCAGCAGCTTGGAGCCGAGCTCCTACAATGAGCAGTTCTTC.

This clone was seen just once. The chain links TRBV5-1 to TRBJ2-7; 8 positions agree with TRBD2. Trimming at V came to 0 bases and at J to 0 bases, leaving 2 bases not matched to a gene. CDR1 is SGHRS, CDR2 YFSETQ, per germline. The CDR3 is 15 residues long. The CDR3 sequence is CASSLGLALSYEQYF. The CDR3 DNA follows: TGCGCCAGCAGCTTGGGACTAGCGCTCTCCTACGAGCAGTACTTC.

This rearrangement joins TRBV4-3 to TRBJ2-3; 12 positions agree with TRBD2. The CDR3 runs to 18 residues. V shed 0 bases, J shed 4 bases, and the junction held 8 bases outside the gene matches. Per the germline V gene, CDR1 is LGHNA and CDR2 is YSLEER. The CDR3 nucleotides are TGCGCCAGCAGCCAAGATCTAGCGGGAGGGCTCCTAGCAGATACGCAGTATTTT. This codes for CASSQDLAGGLLADTQYF.

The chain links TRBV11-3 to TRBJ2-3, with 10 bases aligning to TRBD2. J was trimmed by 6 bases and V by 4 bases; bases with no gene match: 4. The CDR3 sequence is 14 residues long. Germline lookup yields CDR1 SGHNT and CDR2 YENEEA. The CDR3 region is CASSSSGRGDTQYF. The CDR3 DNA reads TGTGCCAGCAGCTCTAGCGGGAGAGGTGATACGCAGTATTTT.

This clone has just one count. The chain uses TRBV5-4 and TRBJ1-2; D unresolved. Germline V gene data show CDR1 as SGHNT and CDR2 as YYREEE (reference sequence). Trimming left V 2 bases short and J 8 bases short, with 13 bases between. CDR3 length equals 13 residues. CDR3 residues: CASSLRRLGGYTF. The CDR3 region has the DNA TGTGCCAGCAGCTTAAGAAGGTTGGGCGGCTACACCTTC.

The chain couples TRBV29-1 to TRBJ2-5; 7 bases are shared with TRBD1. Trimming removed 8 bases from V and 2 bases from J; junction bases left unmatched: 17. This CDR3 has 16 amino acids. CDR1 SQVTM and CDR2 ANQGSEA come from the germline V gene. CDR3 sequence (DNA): TGCAGCCCGGTCCGTTCCGTGACAGGGTGGCAAGAGACCCAGTACTTC. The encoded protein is CSPVRSVTGWQETQYF. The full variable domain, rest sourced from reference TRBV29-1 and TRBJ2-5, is SAVISQKPSRDICQRGTSLTIQCQVDSQVTMMFWYRQQPGQSLTLIATANQGSEATYESGFVIDKFPISRPNLTFSTLTVSNMSPEDSSIYLCSPVRSVTGWQETQYFGPGTRLLVL.

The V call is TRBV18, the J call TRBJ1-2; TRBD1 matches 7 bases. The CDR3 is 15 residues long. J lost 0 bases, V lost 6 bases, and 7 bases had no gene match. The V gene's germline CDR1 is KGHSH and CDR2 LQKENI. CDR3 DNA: TGTGCCAGCTCTCTTAGGGACAGCACTAACTATGGCTACACCTTC. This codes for CASSLRDSTNYGYTF.

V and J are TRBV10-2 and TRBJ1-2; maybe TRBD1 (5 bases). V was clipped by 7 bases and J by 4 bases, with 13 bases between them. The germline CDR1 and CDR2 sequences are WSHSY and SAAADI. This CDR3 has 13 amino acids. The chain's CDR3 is CASTFTGGYGYTF. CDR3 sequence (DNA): TGCGCCAGCACGTTCACCGGGGGCTATGGCTACACCTTC.